Listed here is a single TCR beta chain. Its specificity is not known. Data came from immunoSEQ multiplex PCR; TCRdb stores just in-frame clones and leaves some out. The repertoire holds around 150,000 clones, about nine tenths seen once, with more than 5% in the top ten. The junction had 11 bases not matched to a gene; V was cut back by 0 bases and J by 2 bases. Germline V gene lookup returns CDR1 SGHTA and CDR2 FQGNSA. This CDR3 spans 18 amino acids. The data belong to a study of T cell responses to AZD1222 COVID-19 vaccine. Study-level results: The CD4 TCRs associated with vaccination extended across spike and predominated at 160-218 and 743-854. Repertoires in all cases were sampled only once the peak T cell response had passed. Increased Spike-specific TCR breadth and depth were observed after two AZD1222 doses.

The source is an adult in good health. This sample comprised peripheral blood, obtained on day 0 of AZD1222 vaccination. The chain uses TRBV7-2 and TRBJ2-7; TRBD2 aligns across 9 bases. The DNA of the CDR3 is TGTGCCAGCAGCTTAGCGGGGTTCGTGGCGGGAGGGCCCTACGAGCAGTACTTC. Protein product: CASSLAGFVAGGPYEQYF.